A selection of T cell receptor beta chains follows, all from one sample in a study of human T cells and chemical hapten exposure. TCRdb re-called the RACE reads with MiXCR, one entry per CDR3 protein. The sample consists of some 350,000 distinct CDR3 sequences, around 6% of them appearing once. Sequences were derived from whole blood, sampled in connection with sensitization to the hapten diphenylcyclopropenone (DPC). The receptors were gathered from a woman younger than 30 with alopecia areata. Some clones in this sample may be carry-over from other donors' samples. Both conserved end residues are part of each CDR3. A D gene is named only where the DNA matches it firmly. Clone sizes are given selectively: once, few, many, or a class where the clone is expanded.

>TRBV12-3/TRBV12-4|-|few|TRBJ2-1
TGTGCCAGCAACGCCAGGGACTACAATGAGCAGTTCTTC
CASNARDYNEQFF
>TRBV29-1|-|many|TRBJ1-1
TGCAGCGTTAGGGCTATCGGCACTGAAGCTTTCTTT
CSVRAIGTEAFF
>TRBV13|-|many|TRBJ1-5
TGTGCCAGCAGCTCCTCGACCCAGCCCCAGCATTTT
CASSSSTQPQHF
>TRBV18|TRBD1|few|TRBJ2-5
TGTGCCAGCTCACTTTCGGGACAGGGAAAAGAGACCCAGTACTTC
CASSLSGQGKETQYF
>TRBV7-2|TRBD1|many|TRBJ1-1
TGTGCCAGCAGCGCGGGACAGGGGGCGCCGGACACTGAAGCTTTCTTT
CASSAGQGAPDTEAFF
>TRBV7-9|-|many|TRBJ2-7
TGTGCCAGCAGCTTAGCGGACAGCTCCTACGAGCAGTACTTC
CASSLADSSYEQYF
>TRBV2|-|-|TRBJ2-3
TGTGCCAGCAGGATAAGCGATACGCAGTATTTT
CASRISDTQYF
>TRBV6-1|TRBD1|many|TRBJ2-7
TGTGCCAGCAGTGAAATGACAGGGGGAGGCGAGCAGTACTTC
CASSEMTGGGEQYF
>TRBV3-1|-|-|TRBJ2-2
TGTGCCAGCAGCCAAACGGGACGTAACACCGGGGAGCTGTTTTTT
CASSQTGRNTGELFF
>TRBV6-6|-|many|TRBJ1-1
TGTGCCAGCAGTTACAGTACTTACACTGAAGCTTTCTTT
CASSYSTYTEAFF
>TRBV4-2|-|many|TRBJ2-7
TGTGCCAGCAGCCAAGCGGGGGACAGTTCCTACGAGCAGTACTTC
CASSQAGDSSYEQYF
>TRBV28|TRBD1|few|TRBJ2-4
TGTGCCAGCAGTTCCCCCGGGACAGGGGAGGTTGACATTCAGTACTTC
CASSSPGTGEVDIQYF
>TRBV10-3|TRBD2|few|TRBJ2-7
TGTGCCATCAGTGAGTCCCCTAGCGGGGGCGACTCCTACGAGCAGTACTTC
CAISESPSGGDSYEQYF
>TRBV20-1|-|-|TRBJ2-4
TGCAGTGCTTACGGGGACCCACCGGACGGCAAAAACATTCAGTACTTC
CSAYGDPPDGKNIQYF
>TRBV6-2/TRBV6-3|TRBD1|-|TRBJ2-6
TGTGCCAGCAGTTACTACAGGGGGGCGAACGGGGCCAACGTCCTGACTTTC
CASSYYRGANGANVLTF
>TRBV6-2/TRBV6-3|-|few|TRBJ2-3
TGTGCCAGCGCCAGGGTCCAGATCACAGATACGCAGTATTTT
CASARVQITDTQYF
>TRBV27|TRBD1|many|TRBJ1-1
TGTGCCAGCAGTTTCCTGGACAGGGTTGCTGAGTCGAACACTGAAGCTTTCTTT
CASSFLDRVAESNTEAFF
>TRBV3-1|-|few|TRBJ2-4
TGTGCCAGCAAGGCCACTTTTGGAGGGTCGGAAAACATTCAGTACTTC
CASKATFGGSENIQYF
>TRBV10-3|-|many|TRBJ1-5
TGTGCCATCTCCGGACAACCGAATCAGCCCCAGCATTTT
CAISGQPNQPQHF
>TRBV18|-|-|TRBJ2-1
TGTGCCAGCTCTCAACCGGGACTGGGGTACAATGAGCAGTTCTTC
CASSQPGLGYNEQFF
>TRBV12-3/TRBV12-4|TRBD1|few|TRBJ2-1
TGTGCCAGCAGTTGGGACAGCAATGAGCAGTTCTTC
CASSWDSNEQFF
>TRBV28|-|-|TRBJ2-7
TGTGCCATCGGAAGGGGGATTAGCTCCTACGAGCAGTACTTC
CAIGRGISSYEQYF
>TRBV6-5|TRBD1|many|TRBJ1-4
TGTGCCAGCAGTTACGGAGGGGGCTTTGAAAAACTGTTTTTT
CASSYGGGFEKLFF
>TRBV6-5|-|-|TRBJ2-7
TGTGCCAGCAGTTACTCCCAAGGGGTGAGCTCCTACGAGCAGTACTTC
CASSYSQGVSSYEQYF
>TRBV9|-|few|TRBJ2-3
TGTGCCAGCAGCGTAGCCCGGGGCGGAGAGGGACCGACAGATACGCAGTATTTT
CASSVARGGEGPTDTQYF
>TRBV18|TRBD1|few|TRBJ2-4
TGTGCCAGCTCACCACCAGGGACAGGAGACATTCAGTACTTC
CASSPPGTGDIQYF
>TRBV3-1|-|many|TRBJ1-2
TGTGCCAGCAGCAAGTTTATGAGGACCGATACTAACTATGGCTACACCTTC
CASSKFMRTDTNYGYTF
>TRBV6-2/TRBV6-3|TRBD1|-|TRBJ2-7
TGTGCCAGCAGTGCCAATCCGGGACAGGGCCCCAACGAGCAGTACTTC
CASSANPGQGPNEQYF
>TRBV29-1|-|many|TRBJ1-6
TGCAGCGTTGCAAAGGGTTTGGATTCACCCCTCCACTTT
CSVAKGLDSPLHF
>TRBV19|TRBD1|few|TRBJ1-2
TGTGCCAGTGGCGCGGGACAGATCAACTATGGCTACACCTTC
CASGAGQINYGYTF
>TRBV11-2|TRBD1|-|TRBJ2-7
TGTGCCAGCAGCTTAGGCGCGGGACAGGGGGCCGCGCAGTACTTC
CASSLGAGQGAAQYF
>TRBV4-2|TRBD1|-|TRBJ1-1
TGTGCCAGCAGCGACATTCCGAGTAGACAGGGCAACACTGAAGCTTTCTTT
CASSDIPSRQGNTEAFF
>TRBV29-1|-|many|TRBJ2-1
TGCAGCGTTGAGGGGGGGACAGTGACCTACAATGAGCAGTTCTTC
CSVEGGTVTYNEQFF
>TRBV9|-|many|TRBJ1-4
TGTGCCAGCAGCGTATCACCCGGGACACGAGGAGAAAAACTGTTTTTT
CASSVSPGTRGEKLFF
>TRBV15|-|few|TRBJ1-4
TGTGCCACCAGCACCCCGCGGAGGGAAAATGAAAAACTGTTTTTT
CATSTPRRENEKLFF